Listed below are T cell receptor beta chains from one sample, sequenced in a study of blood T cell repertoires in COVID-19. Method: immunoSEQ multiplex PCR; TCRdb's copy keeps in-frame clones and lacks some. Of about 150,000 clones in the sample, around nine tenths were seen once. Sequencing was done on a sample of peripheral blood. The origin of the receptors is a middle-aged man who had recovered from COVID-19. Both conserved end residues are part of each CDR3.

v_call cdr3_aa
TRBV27 CASSLRGTVSTDTQYF
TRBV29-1 CSVKQPPRTSGITDTQYF
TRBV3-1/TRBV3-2 CASSQGVGAGGVTDTQYF
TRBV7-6 CASSQRTGLFYEQYF
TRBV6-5 CATRYSAGGTYEQYF
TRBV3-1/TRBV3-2 CASSHFRTRQFSGLADTQYF
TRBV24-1 CATSEAPPGGETQYF
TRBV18 CASSLDQGAYEQYF
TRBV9 CASNLMQGSDTEAFF
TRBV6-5 CASRTAGVDNSPLHF
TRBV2 CASKYRVGNTEAFF
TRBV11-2 CASSPRTSGGTDYEQYF
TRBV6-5 CASSPAARSYNEQFF
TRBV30 CAWSVGTEAFF
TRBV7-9 CASSLHRLETGELFF
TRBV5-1 CASSLSSGGLQETQYF
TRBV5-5 CASSLGRGSTEAFF
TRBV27 CASSSFGTGVDEQYF
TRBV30 CAWSVGRGAPGELFF
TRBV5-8 CASSLAVGRGTDTQYF
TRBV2 CASSEARSGRGGWETQYF
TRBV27 CASSSGGRLGEQYF
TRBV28 CASSLTGGRYGYTF
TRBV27 CASSPQGLGNIQYF
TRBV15 CATSRDPVEETQYF
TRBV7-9 CASSLGLAGAKNIQYF
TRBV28 CASSSPGGGNYGYTF
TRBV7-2 CASSSLGPGTANTGELFF
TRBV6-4 CASSDSSRGTSQFF
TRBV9 CASSAPGQGRGYTF
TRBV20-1 CSDGTNYGYTF
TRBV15 CATSRVQGGIQPQHF
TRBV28 CASSSNPGQGAREQYF
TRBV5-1 CASSLSQGYYGYTF
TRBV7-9 CASSLGVLSYEQYF
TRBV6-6 CASSYSPNYGYTF
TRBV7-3 CASSFGTNYGYTF
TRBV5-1 CARDSGRTSYEQYF
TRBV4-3 CASSHDLGPANYGYTF
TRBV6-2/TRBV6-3 CASSYGRLAGQDEQYF
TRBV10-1 CASSESGLAGAPNEQFF
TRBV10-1 CASSVQGTGELFF
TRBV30 CAWSVRRGSQPQHF
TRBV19 CASSINIGGAFF
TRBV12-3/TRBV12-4 CASSPFGDTEAFF
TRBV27 CASSFRYGNTEAFF
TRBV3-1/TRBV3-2 CASSPRVGEKLFF
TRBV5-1 CASSPRDSLNYGYTF
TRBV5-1 CASFGHLNTEAFF
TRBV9 CASSVASAGGSYNEQFF
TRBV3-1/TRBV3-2 CASSQGGQGARNEQFF
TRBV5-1 CASSLAGTSTHEQFF
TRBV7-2 CASSSTGGVSNEQFF
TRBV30 CAWSDQGFDGYTF
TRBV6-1 CASSGPPGQSQETQYF
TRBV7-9 CASSQLPGERDSPLHF
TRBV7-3 CASSRRASGSKETQYF
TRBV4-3 CASSQTLLAGDLYEQYF
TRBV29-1 CSVEVDSYEQYF